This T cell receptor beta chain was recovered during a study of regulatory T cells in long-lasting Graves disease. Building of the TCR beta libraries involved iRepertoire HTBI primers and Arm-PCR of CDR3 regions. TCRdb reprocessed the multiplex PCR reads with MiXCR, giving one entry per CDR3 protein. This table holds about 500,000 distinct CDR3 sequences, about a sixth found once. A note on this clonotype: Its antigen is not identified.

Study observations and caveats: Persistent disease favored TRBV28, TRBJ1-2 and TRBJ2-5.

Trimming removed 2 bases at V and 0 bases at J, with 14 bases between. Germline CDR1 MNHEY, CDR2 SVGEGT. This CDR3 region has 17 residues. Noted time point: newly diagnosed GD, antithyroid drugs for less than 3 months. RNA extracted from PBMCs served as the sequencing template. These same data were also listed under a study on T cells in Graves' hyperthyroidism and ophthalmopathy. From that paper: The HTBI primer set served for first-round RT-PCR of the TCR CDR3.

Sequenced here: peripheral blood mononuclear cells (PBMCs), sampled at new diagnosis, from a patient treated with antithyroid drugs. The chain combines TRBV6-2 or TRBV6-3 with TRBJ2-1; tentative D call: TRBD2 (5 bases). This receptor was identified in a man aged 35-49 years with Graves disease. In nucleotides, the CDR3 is TGTGCCAGCAGTTACGATGGAGCGGATAGCTCCTACAATGAGCAGTTCTTC. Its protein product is CASSYDGADSSYNEQFF.